The 2 T cell receptor beta chains given below trace back to one sample, sequenced in a study of cytomegalovirus exposure and HLA in healthy donors. The PCR made use of 60 Vbeta and 13 Jbeta primers. Assay: immunoSEQ multiplex PCR; the TCRdb copy retains only in-frame clones and omits some. This sample has roughly 250,000 clones, with roughly four fifths found just once. Sequencing used PBMCs. These receptors all come from a woman aged 40 to 50 in good health and CMV-seropositive.

This clone turned up a few times. The chain is built from TRBV7-2 and TRBJ1-2; weak D call: TRBD1 (6 bases). V was cut by 5 bases and J by 3 bases, with 16 bases left in between. Germline V gene sequence: CDR1 SGHTA, CDR2 FQGNSA. This CDR3 is 15 amino acids long. CDR3 protein: CASSPPGARDYGYTF. The CDR3 DNA is TGTGCCAGCAGCCCTCCAGGGGCGCGGGACTATGGCTACACCTTC.

The chain is built from TRBV28 and TRBJ1-5, with no clear D. Germline V gives CDR1 MDHEN, CDR2 SYDVKM. The CDR3 has 15 amino acids. The V and J ends lost 7 bases and 7 bases respectively, with 20 bases between them. CDR3 amino acids: CASNDIRTSGQPQHF. The CDR3 bases are TGTGCCAGCAACGATATCCGGACTTCAGGACAGCCCCAGCATTTT.